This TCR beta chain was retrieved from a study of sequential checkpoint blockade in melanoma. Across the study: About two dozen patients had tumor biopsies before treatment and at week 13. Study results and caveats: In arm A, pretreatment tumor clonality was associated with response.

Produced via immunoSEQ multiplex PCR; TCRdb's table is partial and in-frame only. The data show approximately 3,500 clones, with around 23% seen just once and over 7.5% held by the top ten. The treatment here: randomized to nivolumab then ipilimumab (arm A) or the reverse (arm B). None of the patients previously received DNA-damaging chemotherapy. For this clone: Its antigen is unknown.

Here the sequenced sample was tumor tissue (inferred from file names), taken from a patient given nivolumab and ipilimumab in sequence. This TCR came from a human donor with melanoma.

In DNA form, the CDR3 reads TGTGCCTGGAGTGTTGGCCAGACATACAATGAGCAGTTCTTC. Its protein product is CAWSVGQTYNEQFF. The chain employs TRBV30 and TRBJ2-1; D call uncertain. V shed 0 bases and J shed 4 bases, with 10 bases lying between them. CDR3 size: 14 residues. Germline V gene sequence: CDR1 GTSNPN, CDR2 SVGIG (reference sequence).